These 17 T cell receptor beta chains share one sample of origin, sequenced in a study of blood T cell repertoires in COVID-19. The repertoire was sequenced with immunoSEQ multiplex PCR; TCRdb's copy has only in-frame clones and lacks some. Of 490,000 or so clones listed, around nine tenths are singletons. Sequences were obtained from PBMCs or T cells enriched from blood (not recorded which). Source of these receptors: a woman aged 60-70 years who had recovered from COVID-19.

This chain connects TRBV4-2 to TRBJ2-3; D possibly corresponds to TRBD1 (6 bases). Germline lookup yields CDR1 LGHNA and CDR2 YNFKEQ. Trimming pared 1 base from V and 3 bases from J, leaving 14 bases between. The length of the CDR3 is 16 residues. CDR3 DNA: TGTGCCAGCAGCCAAGGGTCTCTAGGGGGTACAGATACGCAGTATTTT. Its protein product is CASSQGSLGGTDTQYF.

A remark on this clone: Other DNA sequences in this specimen translate into the identical CDR3. The chain employs TRBV5-1 and TRBJ1-4; tentative D call: TRBD1 (6 bases). CDR1 and CDR2 (germline): SGHRS, YFSETQ. The CDR3 is 14 residues long. V gave up 4 bases and J gave up 7 bases, with 14 bases separating them. The CDR3 protein is CASSLGGLGEKLFF. CDR3 DNA sequence: TGCGCCAGCAGCCTGGGGGGGCTGGGTGAAAAACTGTTTTTT.

The V call is TRBV15, the J call TRBJ1-1; TRBD1 aligns across 8 bases. J was trimmed by 4 bases and V by 0 bases; bases with no gene match: 4. CDR3 length: 15 residues. Germline V lookup: CDR1 LNHNV, CDR2 YYDKDF (reference sequence). In nucleotides, the CDR3 is TGTGCCACCAGCAGAGACAGGGGGCTGGGCACTGAAGCTTTCTTT. Its protein is CATSRDRGLGTEAFF. The whole variable domain, remainder taken from reference TRBV15 and TRBJ1-1, is DAMVIQNPRYQVTQFGKPVTLSCSQTLNHNVMYWYQQKSSQAPKLLFHYYDKDFNNEADTPDNFQSRRPNTSFCFLDIRSPGLGDTAMYLCATSRDRGLGTEAFFGQGTRLTVV.

V gene TRBV20-1 combines with J gene TRBJ2-2, with 7 nucleotides matching TRBD2. V shed 3 bases, J shed 3 bases, and the junction held 7 bases outside the gene matches. Germline CDR1 DFQATT, CDR2 SNEGSKA (reference sequence). The CDR3 consists of 15 residues. CDR3 sequence: CSASGPSGYTGELFF. The CDR3 DNA reads TGCAGTGCTAGTGGCCCTAGCGGATACACCGGGGAGCTGTTTTTT.

The chain carries TRBV3-1 (or the pseudogene TRBV3-2) and TRBJ1-2, with unresolved D. The V gene's germline CDR1 is LGHDT and CDR2 YNNKEL (reference sequence). V dropped 1 base and J dropped 4 bases, with 13 bases sitting between them. The CDR3 extends over 15 amino acids. The chain's CDR3 is CASSQVPAERYGYTF. As DNA, the CDR3 is TGTGCCAGCAGCCAAGTTCCGGCGGAGCGCTATGGCTACACCTTC.

This clone was detected a few times. V and J are TRBV25-1 and TRBJ1-1, with 9 positions matching TRBD1. The ends lost 4 bases at V and 1 base at J; junction bases unmatched: 4. This CDR3 is 15 amino acids long. The germline V gene encodes CDR1 MGHDK and CDR2 SYGVNS. The CDR3 DNA is TGTGCCAGCAGTGCGATGACAGGGGGGAACACTGAAGCTTTCTTT. Encoded protein: CASSAMTGGNTEAFF.

V is TRBV4-2 and J is TRBJ2-1, with a tentative D call TRBD2 (6 bases). V lost 5 bases, J lost 7 bases, and 18 bases lay in between. The CDR3 totals 15 residues. Germline-derived CDR1 and CDR2 are LGHNA and YNFKEQ. DNA of the CDR3: TGTGCCAGCAGCGTCCCCGGGACTGCCGGTAATGAGCAGTTCTTC. It is translated as CASSVPGTAGNEQFF.

J is TRBJ2-1 and V is TRBV5-1, with 8 bases aligning to TRBD2. V shed 1 base, J shed 8 bases, and the junction held 5 bases outside the gene matches. The CDR3 covers 14 residues. Germline lookup yields CDR1 SGHRS and CDR2 YFSETQ. CDR3 sequence (DNA): TGCGCCAGCAGCTTGTCCAGCGGGGGTGATGAGCAGTTCTTC. Its protein is CASSLSSGGDEQFF. Together with reference TRBV5-1 and TRBJ2-1, the CDR3 gives the full variable domain: KAGVTQTPRYLIKTRGQQVTLSCSPISGHRSVSWYQQTPGQGLQFLFEYFSETQRNKGNFPGRFSGRQFSNSRSEMNVSTLELGDSALYLCASSLSSGGDEQFFGPGTRLTVL.

The gene calls are TRBV19 and TRBJ2-1; 7 positions match TRBD2. The CDR3 consists of 15 residues. V lost 3 bases and J lost 4; bases outside the gene matches: 6. Germline values: CDR1 LNHDA, CDR2 SQIVND (reference sequence). The CDR3 DNA is TGTGCCAGTAGTATCCTGCTAGCGGAGTACAATGAGCAGTTCTTC. This codes for CASSILLAEYNEQFF.

The J gene is TRBJ2-7, the V gene TRBV7-2; D is possibly TRBD2 (5 bases). CDR1 and CDR2 from the germline V gene are SGHTA and FQGNSA. Trimming left V 5 bases short and J 6 bases short, with 14 bases between. This CDR3 contains 13 residues. The CDR3 here is CASSPQLDLEQYV. CDR3 in DNA: TGTGCCAGCAGCCCCCAACTAGACCTCGAGCAGTACGTC.

For the CDR3, the DNA is TGTGCCAGCAGTGCACAGCCAGGGGAGCAGTACTTC. Encoded protein: CASSAQPGEQYF. This rearrangement joins TRBV2 to TRBJ2-7; a weak D match, TRBD1 (5 bases). The CDR3 covers 12 residues. Trimming pared 4 bases from V and 7 bases from J, leaving 11 bases between. Germline V gives CDR1 SNHLY, CDR2 FYNNEI.

Here the CDR3 DNA reads TGTGCCTGGAGTGTAGTGACAGGGGGCCGCGATCAGCCCCAGCATTTT. As protein: CAWSVVTGGRDQPQHF. The chain recombines TRBV30 with TRBJ1-5, with 10 bases lining up with TRBD1. J gave up 5 bases and V 0 bases, and 7 bases lay outside the gene matches. This CDR3 comprises 16 residues. Germline values: CDR1 GTSNPN, CDR2 SVGIG (reference sequence).

The chain recombines TRBV24-1 with TRBJ2-5; 8 nucleotides agree with TRBD1. The CDR3 totals 15 residues. The V and J ends lost 3 bases and 4 bases, in that order; junction bases with no gene match: 6. Germline V gives CDR1 KGHDR, CDR2 SFDVKD. As DNA, the CDR3 is TGTGCCACCAGTGATCTGACAGGGGCTTTAGAGACCCAGTACTTC. It translates to CATSDLTGALETQYF.

In the case of this clone: Other DNA sequences in the same sample also yield this CDR3. The V call is TRBV6-5, the J call TRBJ1-4; no clear D gene. The V gene's germline CDR1 is MNHEY and CDR2 SVGAGI. Trimming shortened V by 3 bases and J by 8 bases, and 13 bases separated the two germline ends. The CDR3 contains 14 residues. The CDR3: CASSYNGVGEKLFF. In nucleotides, the CDR3 is TGTGCCAGCAGTTATAACGGTGTCGGGGAAAAACTGTTTTTT.

The chain combines TRBV7-8 with TRBJ2-2; maybe TRBD2 (7 bases). CDR1 is SGHVS and CDR2 is FQNEAQ in the germline V gene. Deletions cut 3 bases from V and 5 bases from J, with 16 bases between. The CDR3 runs to 16 residues. The CDR3 spells CASSFQGGAGTGELFF. The CDR3 nucleotides are TGTGCCAGCAGCTTCCAAGGGGGGGCAGGGACCGGGGAGCTGTTTTTT.

The chain employs TRBV19 and TRBJ2-1, with 7 bases lining up with TRBD1. The CDR3 loop spans 15 amino acids. Germline V CDR1 and CDR2: LNHDA, SQIVND (reference sequence). The V and J ends lost 6 bases and 6 bases, in that order; junction bases with no gene match: 11. CDR3 amino acids: CASSRPGQIFNEQFF. The CDR3 DNA is TGTGCCAGTAGCAGACCGGGACAGATATTCAATGAGCAGTTCTTC. Drawing the rest from reference TRBV19 and TRBJ2-1, the complete variable domain is DGGITQSPKYLFRKEGQNVTLSCEQNLNHDAMYWYRQDPGQGLRLIYYSQIVNDFQKGDIAEGYSVSREKKESFPLTVTSAQKNPTAFYLCASSRPGQIFNEQFFGPGTRLTVL.

This chain joins TRBV6-1 and TRBJ2-7; 7 bases line up with TRBD1. With 3 bases clipped from V and 3 bases from J, the junction kept 11 bases outside the gene matches. The CDR3 spans 16 residues. CDR1 MNHNS and CDR2 SASEGT come from the germline V gene. The CDR3 nucleotides read TGTGCCAGCAGTGAGTCTGCGACAGGGATATTCTACGAGCAGTACTTC. It yields the protein CASSESATGIFYEQYF.